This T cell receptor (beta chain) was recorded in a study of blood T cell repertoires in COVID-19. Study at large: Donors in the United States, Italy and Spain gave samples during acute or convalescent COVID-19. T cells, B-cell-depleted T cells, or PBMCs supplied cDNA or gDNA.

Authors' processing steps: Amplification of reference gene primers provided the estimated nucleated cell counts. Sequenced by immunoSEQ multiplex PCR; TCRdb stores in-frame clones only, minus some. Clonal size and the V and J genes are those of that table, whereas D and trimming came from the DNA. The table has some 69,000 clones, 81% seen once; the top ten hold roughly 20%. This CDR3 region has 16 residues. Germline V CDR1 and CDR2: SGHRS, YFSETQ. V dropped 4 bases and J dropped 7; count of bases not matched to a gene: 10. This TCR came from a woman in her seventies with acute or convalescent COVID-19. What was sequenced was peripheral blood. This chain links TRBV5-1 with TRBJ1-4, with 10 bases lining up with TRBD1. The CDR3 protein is CASSLQEGTGVEKLFF. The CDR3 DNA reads TGCGCCAGCAGCCTCCAAGAAGGGACAGGGGTTGAAAAACTGTTTTTT. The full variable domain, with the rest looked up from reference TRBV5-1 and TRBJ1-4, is KAGVTQTPRYLIKTRGQQVTLSCSPISGHRSVSWYQQTPGQGLQFLFEYFSETQRNKGNFPGRFSGRQFSNSRSEMNVSTLELGDSALYLCASSLQEGTGVEKLFFGSGTQLSVL.